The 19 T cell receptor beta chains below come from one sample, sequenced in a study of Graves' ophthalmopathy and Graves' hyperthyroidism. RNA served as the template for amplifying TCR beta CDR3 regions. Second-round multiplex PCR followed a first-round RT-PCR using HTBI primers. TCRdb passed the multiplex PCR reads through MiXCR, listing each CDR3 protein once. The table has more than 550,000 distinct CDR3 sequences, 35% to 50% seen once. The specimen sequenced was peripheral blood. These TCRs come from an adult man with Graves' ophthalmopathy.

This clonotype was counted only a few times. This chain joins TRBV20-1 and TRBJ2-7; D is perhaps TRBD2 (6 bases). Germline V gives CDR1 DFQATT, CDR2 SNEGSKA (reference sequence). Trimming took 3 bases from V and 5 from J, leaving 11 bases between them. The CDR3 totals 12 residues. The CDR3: CSASGSFDEQYF. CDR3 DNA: TGCAGTGCTAGCGGGAGTTTCGACGAGCAGTACTTC.

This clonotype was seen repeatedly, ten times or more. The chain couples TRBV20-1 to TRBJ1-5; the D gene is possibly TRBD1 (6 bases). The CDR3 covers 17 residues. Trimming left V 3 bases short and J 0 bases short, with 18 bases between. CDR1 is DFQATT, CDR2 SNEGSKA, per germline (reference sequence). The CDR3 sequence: CSASKAGDGYSNQPQHF. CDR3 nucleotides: TGCAGTGCTAGTAAGGCAGGGGATGGGTATAGCAATCAGCCCCAGCATTTT.

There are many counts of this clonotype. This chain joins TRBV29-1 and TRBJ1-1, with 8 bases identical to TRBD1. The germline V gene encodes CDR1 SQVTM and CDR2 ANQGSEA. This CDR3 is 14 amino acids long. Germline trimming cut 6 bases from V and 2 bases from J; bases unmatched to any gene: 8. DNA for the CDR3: TGCAGCGTAAGTACCGGGACAGGAAACACTGAAGCTTTCTTT. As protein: CSVSTGTGNTEAFF.

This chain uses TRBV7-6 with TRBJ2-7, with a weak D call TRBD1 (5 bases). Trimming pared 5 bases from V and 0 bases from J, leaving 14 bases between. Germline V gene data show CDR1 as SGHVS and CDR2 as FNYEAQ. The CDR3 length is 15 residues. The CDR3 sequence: CASSPGAFSSYEQYF. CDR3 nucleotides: TGTGCCAGCAGCCCTGGGGCATTCAGCTCCTACGAGCAGTACTTC.

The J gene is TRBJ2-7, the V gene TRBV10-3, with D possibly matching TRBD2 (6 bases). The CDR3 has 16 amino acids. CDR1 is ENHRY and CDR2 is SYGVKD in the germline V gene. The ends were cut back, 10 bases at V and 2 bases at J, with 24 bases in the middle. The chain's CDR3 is CASILNWGDGPYEQYF. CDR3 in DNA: TGTGCCAGCATCTTAAACTGGGGGGACGGACCCTACGAGCAGTACTTC.

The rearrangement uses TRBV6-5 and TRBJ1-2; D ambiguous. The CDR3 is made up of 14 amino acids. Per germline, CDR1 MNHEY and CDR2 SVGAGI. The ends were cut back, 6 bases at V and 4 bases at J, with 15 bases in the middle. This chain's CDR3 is CASRPSPGAYGYTF. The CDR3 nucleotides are TGTGCCAGCAGACCAAGTCCAGGTGCCTATGGCTACACCTTC.

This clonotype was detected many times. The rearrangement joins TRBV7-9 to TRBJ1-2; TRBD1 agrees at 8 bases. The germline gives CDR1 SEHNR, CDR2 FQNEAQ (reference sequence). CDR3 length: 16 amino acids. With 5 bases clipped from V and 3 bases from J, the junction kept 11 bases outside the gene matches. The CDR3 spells CASSLESTGEDYGYTF. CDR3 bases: TGTGCCAGCAGCCTAGAGTCGACAGGGGAGGACTATGGCTACACCTTC.

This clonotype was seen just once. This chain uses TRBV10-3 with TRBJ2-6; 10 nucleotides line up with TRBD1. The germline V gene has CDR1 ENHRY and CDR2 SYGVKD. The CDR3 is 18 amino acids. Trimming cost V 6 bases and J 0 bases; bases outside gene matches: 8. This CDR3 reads CAIRGTGEPTSGANVLTF. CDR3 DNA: TGTGCCATCAGGGGGACAGGGGAGCCCACCTCTGGGGCCAACGTCCTGACTTTC.

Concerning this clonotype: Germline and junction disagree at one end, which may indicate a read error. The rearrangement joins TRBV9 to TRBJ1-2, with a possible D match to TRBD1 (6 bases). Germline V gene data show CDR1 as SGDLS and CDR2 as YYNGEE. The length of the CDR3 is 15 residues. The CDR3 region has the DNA TGCGCCAGCAGCTTGGCCGGGGGCGAATGGGCGGGCTACACCTTC. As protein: CASSLAGGEWAGYTF.

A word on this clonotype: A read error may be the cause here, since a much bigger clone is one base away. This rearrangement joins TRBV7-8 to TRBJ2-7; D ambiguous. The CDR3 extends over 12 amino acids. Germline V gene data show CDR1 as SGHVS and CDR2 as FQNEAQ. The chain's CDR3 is CANSLQGSPFWF. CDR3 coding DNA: TGTGCCAACAGCTTACAAGGGTCCCCCTTTTGGTTC. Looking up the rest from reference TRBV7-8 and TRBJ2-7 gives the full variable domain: GAGVSQSPRYKVAKRGQDVALRCDPISGHVSLFWYQQALGQGPEFLTYFQNEAQLDKSGLPSDRFFAERPEGSVSTLKIQRTQQEDSAVYLCANSLQGSPFWFGPGTRLTVT.

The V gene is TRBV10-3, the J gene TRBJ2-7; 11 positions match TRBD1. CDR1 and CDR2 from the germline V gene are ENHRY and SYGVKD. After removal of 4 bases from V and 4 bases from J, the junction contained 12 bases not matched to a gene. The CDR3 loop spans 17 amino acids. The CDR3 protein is CAISGTGGMESGYEQYF. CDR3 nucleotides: TGTGCCATCAGTGGGACAGGGGGCATGGAGAGCGGGTACGAGCAGTACTTC.

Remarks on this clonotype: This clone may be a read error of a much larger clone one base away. The CDR3 protein is CASSERASAELFF. CDR3 DNA: TGTGCCAGCAGTGAAAGGGCTTCGGCGGAGCTGTTTTTT. The chain couples TRBV25-1 to TRBJ2-2; D unclear. Trimming shortened V by 2 bases and J by 10 bases, and 11 bases separated the two germline ends. This CDR3 has 13 residues. Per the germline V gene, CDR1 is MGHDK and CDR2 is SYGVNS.

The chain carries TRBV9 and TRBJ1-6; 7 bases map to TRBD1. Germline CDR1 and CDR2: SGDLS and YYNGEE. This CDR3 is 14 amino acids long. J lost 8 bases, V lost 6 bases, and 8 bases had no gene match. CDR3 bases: TGTGCCAGCAATCCTGGACAGGACTATTCACCCCTCCACTTT. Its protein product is CASNPGQDYSPLHF.

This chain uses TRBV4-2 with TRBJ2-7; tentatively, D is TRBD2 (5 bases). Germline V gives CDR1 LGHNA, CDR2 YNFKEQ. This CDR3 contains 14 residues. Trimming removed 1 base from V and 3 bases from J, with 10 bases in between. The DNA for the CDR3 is TGTGCCAGCAGCCAAGTTCGAGGGCACTACGAGCAGTACTTC. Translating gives CASSQVRGHYEQYF.

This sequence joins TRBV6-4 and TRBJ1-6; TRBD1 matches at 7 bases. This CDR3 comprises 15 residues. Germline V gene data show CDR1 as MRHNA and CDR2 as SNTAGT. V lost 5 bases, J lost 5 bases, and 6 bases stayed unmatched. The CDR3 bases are TGTGCCAGCAGTTACCGGGACAGCGATAATTCACCCCTCCACTTT. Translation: CASSYRDSDNSPLHF.

CDR3 amino acids: CASSGGVIDTQYF. Here the CDR3 DNA reads TGTGCCAGCAGTGGGGGAGTAATAGATACGCAGTATTTT. The chain couples TRBV25-1 to TRBJ2-3; the D gene is possibly TRBD2 (5 bases). Trimming took off 4 bases at V and 5 bases at J, with 10 bases between the two ends. This CDR3 contains 13 residues. Per the germline V gene, CDR1 is MGHDK and CDR2 is SYGVNS.

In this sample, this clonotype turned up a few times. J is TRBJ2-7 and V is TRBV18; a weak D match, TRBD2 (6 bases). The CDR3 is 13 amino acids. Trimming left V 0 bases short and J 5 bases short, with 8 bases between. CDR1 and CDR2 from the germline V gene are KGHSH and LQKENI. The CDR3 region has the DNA TGTGCCAGCTCACCACCGGGACTTGACGAGCAGTACTTC. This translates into CASSPPGLDEQYF.

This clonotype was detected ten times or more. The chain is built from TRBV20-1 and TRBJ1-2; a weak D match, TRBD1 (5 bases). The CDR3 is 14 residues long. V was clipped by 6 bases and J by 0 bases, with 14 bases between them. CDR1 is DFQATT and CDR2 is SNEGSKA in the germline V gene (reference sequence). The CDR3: CSAPPTASNYGYTF. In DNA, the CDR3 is TGCAGTGCCCCCCCGACAGCCTCTAACTATGGCTACACCTTC.

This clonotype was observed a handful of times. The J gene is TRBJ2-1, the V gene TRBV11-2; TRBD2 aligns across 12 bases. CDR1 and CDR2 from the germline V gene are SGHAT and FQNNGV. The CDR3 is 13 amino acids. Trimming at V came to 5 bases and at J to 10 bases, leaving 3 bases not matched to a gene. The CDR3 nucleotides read TGTGCCAGCAGCCCCGGACTAGCGGGAGAGCAGTTCTTC. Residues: CASSPGLAGEQFF.